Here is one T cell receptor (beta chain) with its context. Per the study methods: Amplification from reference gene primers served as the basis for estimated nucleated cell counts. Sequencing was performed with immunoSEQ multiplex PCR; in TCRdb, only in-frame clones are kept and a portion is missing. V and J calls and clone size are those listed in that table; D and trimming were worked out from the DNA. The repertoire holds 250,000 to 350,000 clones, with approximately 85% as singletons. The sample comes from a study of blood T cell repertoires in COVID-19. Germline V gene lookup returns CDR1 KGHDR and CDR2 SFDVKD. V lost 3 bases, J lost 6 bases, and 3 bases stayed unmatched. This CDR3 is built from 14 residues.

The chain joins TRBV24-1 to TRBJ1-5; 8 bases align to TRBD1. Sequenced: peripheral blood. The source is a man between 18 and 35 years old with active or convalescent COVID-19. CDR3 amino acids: CATSDGQGVQPQHF. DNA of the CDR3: TGTGCCACCAGTGATGGACAGGGTGTTCAGCCCCAGCATTTT.